The 25 T cell receptor beta chains listed next were all sequenced from one sample in a study of shared clonotypes between healthy human individuals. TCRdb's table, derived via immunoSEQ multiplex PCR, lists solely in-frame clones and lacks some. Of about 2.3 million clones in the sample, 80% to 95% are singletons; the top ten hold under 0.45%. The sequencing input was naive CD4+ T cells from PBMCs. Subset: CD45RA+ positively selected. Receptors were obtained from a man between 18 and 29 years old in good health. Some clones in this sample may be carry-over from other donors' samples.

The rearrangement uses TRBV7-2 and TRBJ1-1; 9 nucleotides match TRBD1. The CDR3 has 17 residues. Trimming took 1 base from V and 1 from J; bases not matched to a gene: 7. Germline CDR1 is SGHTA and CDR2 is FQGNSA. CDR3 DNA sequence: TGTGCCAGCAGCTTAGTCCCGGGACAGGGAACGAACACTGAAGCTTTCTTT. As protein: CASSLVPGQGTNTEAFF.

This clone was found a few times. This same CDR3 is encoded by further DNA sequences in the sample. The rearrangement joins TRBV25-1 to TRBJ1-4, with 7 nucleotides matching TRBD1. The CDR3 consists of 15 residues. With 2 bases clipped from V and 8 bases from J, the junction kept 8 bases outside the gene matches. The germline CDR1 and CDR2 sequences are MGHDK and SYGVNS. The CDR3, as DNA: TGTGCCAGCAGTGAACCCACAGGCAGGGGGGAAAAACTGTTTTTT. It yields the protein CASSEPTGRGEKLFF.

Of note for this clone: Relative to the germline gene, one junction end is altered; a read error may explain this. This chain joins TRBV7-2 and TRBJ2-2, with 7 bases that match TRBD1. This CDR3 comprises 13 residues. From germline, CDR1 is SGHTA and CDR2 FQGNSA. The CDR3 protein is CASSLGQGRGAVF. The CDR3 bases are TGTGCCAGCAGCTTAGGACAGGGTAGAGGAGCTGTTTTT.

V is TRBV25-1 and J is TRBJ2-2; D gene uncertain. The CDR3 loop spans 12 amino acids. Trimming took off 9 bases at V and 1 base at J, with 6 bases between the two ends. The germline V gene has CDR1 MGHDK and CDR2 SYGVNS. For the CDR3, the DNA is TGTGCCAGTGGACGGAACACCGGGGAGCTGTTTTTT. Protein sequence: CASGRNTGELFF.

The rearrangement joins TRBV5-5 to TRBJ2-1; 12 nucleotides align to TRBD2. The V gene end was trimmed by 3 bases and the J gene end by 0 bases; junction bases not matched to a gene: 10. CDR1 and CDR2 from the germline V gene are SGHKS and YYEKEE (reference sequence). The CDR3 covers 19 residues. The CDR3 nucleotides read TGTGCCAGCAGCTCGCCCAGGACTAGCGGGACACTCTCCTACAATGAGCAGTTCTTC. This gives the protein CASSSPRTSGTLSYNEQFF.

The chain employs TRBV19 and TRBJ2-1, with TRBD2 matching over 8 bases. Germline CDR1 is LNHDA and CDR2 is SQIVND (reference sequence). This CDR3 spans 15 amino acids. V lost 4 bases to trimming and J lost 9 bases; unmatched junction nucleotides: 11. CDR3 bases: TGTGCCAGTAGTACGACCGGGACTAGGGTCTCTGAGCAGTTCTTC. Its translation is CASSTTGTRVSEQFF.

The chain is built from TRBV5-1 and TRBJ2-3, with TRBD2 identical over 11 bases. The CDR3 is made up of 16 amino acids. Germline trimming cut 4 bases from V and 3 bases from J; bases unmatched to any gene: 7. In germline, CDR1 is SGHRS, CDR2 YFSETQ. CDR3 sequence: CASSKLAGVGTDTQYF. The CDR3 coding sequence is TGCGCCAGCAGCAAACTAGCGGGAGTGGGGACAGATACGCAGTATTTT.

The V gene is TRBV30, the J gene TRBJ1-5; D is unclear. This CDR3 has 12 residues. The V end was cut by 4 bases, the J end by 3 bases, with 7 bases between. Looked up from germline, CDR1 is GTSNPN and CDR2 is SVGIG (reference sequence). The CDR3 DNA follows: TGTGCCTGGAAAGGTTCCAATCAGCCCCAGCATTTT. Amino acid sequence: CAWKGSNQPQHF.

This chain connects TRBV10-3 to TRBJ1-1; no definite D call. The germline gives CDR1 ENHRY, CDR2 SYGVKD. CDR3 length: 11 residues. In nucleotides, the CDR3 is TGTGCGATAGCGACCACTGCTGAAGCTTTCTTT. Translated: CAIATTAEAFF.

The J gene is TRBJ2-2, the V gene TRBV15, with D perhaps TRBD2 (7 bases). The CDR3 contains 17 residues. Between the trimmed V and J ends, which lost 2 bases and 7 bases, there was a span of 20 bases. Germline assignment: CDR1 LNHNV and CDR2 YYDKDF (reference sequence). The CDR3 reads CATSRLPWAGANGELFF. The CDR3 DNA follows: TGTGCCACCAGCAGACTCCCCTGGGCGGGGGCGAACGGGGAGCTGTTTTTT.

This chain joins TRBV28 and TRBJ1-1; D is uncertain. Germline V gene sequence: CDR1 MDHEN, CDR2 SYDVKM. Trimming shortened V by 4 bases and J by 8 bases, and 8 bases separated the two germline ends. The CDR3 sequence is 11 residues long. The CDR3 DNA follows: TGTGCCAGCAGTTCGAACAGAGAAGCTTTCTTT. Translating it yields CASSSNREAFF.

DNA of the CDR3: TGTGCCAGCAGACGAATAGCGGCAAACACCGGGGAGCTGTTTTTT. Amino acids: CASRRIAANTGELFF. The rearrangement joins TRBV7-8 to TRBJ2-2; D is perhaps TRBD2 (6 bases). Trimming shortened V by 6 bases and J by 2 bases, and 13 bases separated the two germline ends. The germline V gene encodes CDR1 SGHVS and CDR2 FQNEAQ. The CDR3 consists of 15 residues.

The chain employs TRBV18 and TRBJ1-2, with D tentatively TRBD1 (5 bases). The CDR3 length is 15 residues. Trimming took 3 bases from V and 6 from J, leaving 17 bases between them. Germline CDR1 and CDR2: KGHSH and LQKENI. CDR3 residues: CASSPYRGLIHGYTF. The CDR3 DNA reads as TGTGCCAGCTCACCGTACCGGGGGTTGATTCATGGCTACACCTTC.

In the case of this clone: The sample carries other DNA sequences with the same CDR3. V gene TRBV28 combines with J gene TRBJ1-5, with a weak D call TRBD1 (6 bases). The V end was cut by 7 bases, the J end by 2 bases, with 21 bases between. CDR3 length: 17 residues. The germline CDR1 and CDR2 sequences are MDHEN and SYDVKM. The CDR3 DNA is TGTGCCAGCATCCCCCTCCTTCCGGCAGGGGGCAATCAGCCCCAGCATTTT. Amino acid sequence: CASIPLLPAGGNQPQHF.

V and J are TRBV4-2 and TRBJ1-2, with TRBD1 matching over 8 bases. The CDR3 contains 16 residues. In germline, CDR1 is LGHNA, CDR2 YNFKEQ. Losses at the gene ends were 1 base for V and 8 bases for J; bases not matched to a gene: 12. The DNA for the CDR3 is TGTGCCAGCAGCCAAGCTTCAGGGGGCGAGCTAGGGGGCTACACCTTC. Translating gives CASSQASGGELGGYTF.

This clone occurred once. V is TRBV5-1 and J is TRBJ2-1; D assignment may be TRBD1 or TRBD2 (5 bases each). Germline values: CDR1 SGHRS, CDR2 YFSETQ. V was cut by 2 bases and J by 4 bases, with 13 bases left in between. The CDR3 is 15 residues long. CDR3 protein: CASSLTGGGYNEQFF. CDR3 coding DNA: TGCGCCAGCAGCTTAACAGGAGGCGGGTACAATGAGCAGTTCTTC.

The rearrangement uses TRBV5-4 and TRBJ2-5, with TRBD2 matching 7 bases. Germline CDR1 and CDR2: SGHNT and YYREEE (reference sequence). The CDR3 is 16 amino acids. V gave up 10 bases and J gave up 5 bases; unmatched junction bases: 20. The CDR3, as DNA: TGTGCCCCCAGCCGGGGAGGCCAGCGGGAATGGGAGACCCAGTACTTC. Encoded protein: CAPSRGGQREWETQYF.

A note on this clone: Other DNA variants within this sample encode the same CDR3. V gene TRBV27 combines with J gene TRBJ2-5; D is possibly TRBD1 (5 bases). Looked up from germline, CDR1 is MNHEY and CDR2 is SMNVEV (reference sequence). V was pared by 4 bases and J by 5 bases, with 5 bases between. This CDR3 has 11 amino acids. This chain's CDR3 is CASSSGETQYF. The CDR3 DNA sequence: TGTGCCAGCAGTTCAGGGGAGACCCAGTACTTC.

This chain uses TRBV4-1 with TRBJ2-5; 8 bases match TRBD2. There are 15 residues in the CDR3. The V gene end was trimmed by 4 bases and the J gene end by 5 bases; junction bases not matched to a gene: 9. Germline V CDR1 and CDR2: MGHRA, YSYEKL. The CDR3 here is CASSRYGGRLETQYF. CDR3 in DNA: TGCGCCAGCAGCCGGTACGGCGGGAGGTTGGAGACCCAGTACTTC.

Regarding this clone: Other DNA sequences in the sample encode the same CDR3. J is TRBJ2-1 and V is TRBV2; D is unresolved. The ends were cut back, 3 bases at V and 0 bases at J, with 9 bases in the middle. The CDR3 length is 15 residues. The germline gives CDR1 SNHLY, CDR2 FYNNEI. This chain's CDR3 is CASSDRRGSYNEQFF. The DNA for the CDR3 is TGTGCCAGCAGTGACCGTCGAGGCTCCTACAATGAGCAGTTCTTC.

The rearrangement joins TRBV11-2 to TRBJ2-3; no firm D call. Germline V gene data show CDR1 as SGHAT and CDR2 as FQNNGV. The germline V and J ends were trimmed by 5 bases and 2 bases, with 8 bases remaining between them. The length of the CDR3 is 13 residues. As DNA, the CDR3 is TGTGCCAGCAGCCTCGTTTACACAGATACGCAGTATTTT. This encodes CASSLVYTDTQYF.

The chain employs TRBV2 and TRBJ1-2, with no clear D. The CDR3 has 11 residues. CDR1 and CDR2 (germline): SNHLY, FYNNEI. With 6 bases removed from V and 7 bases from J, the gap between germline ends came to 9 bases. The CDR3: CASSPESGYTF. CDR3 sequence (DNA): TGTGCCAGCAGCCCTGAGAGTGGCTACACCTTC.

This sequence joins TRBV28 and TRBJ1-5; D possibly corresponds to TRBD1 (6 bases). Trimming removed 10 bases at V and 7 bases at J, with 20 bases between. This CDR3 region has 14 residues. The germline V gene encodes CDR1 MDHEN and CDR2 SYDVKM. The CDR3 loop reads CATLLPRGGQPQHF. The CDR3 bases are TGTGCCACCTTACTCCCCAGGGGCGGACAGCCCCAGCATTTT.

This CDR3 reads CASSTTGGSGYTF. CDR3 bases: TGTGCCAGTAGTACGACAGGGGGATCTGGCTACACCTTC. V usage is TRBV19 and J usage is TRBJ1-2; 9 positions match TRBD1. V lost 4 bases and J lost 7; bases outside the gene matches: 4. Germline CDR1 LNHDA, CDR2 SQIVND (reference sequence). This CDR3 contains 13 residues.

In this sample, this clone turned up a few times. The chain couples TRBV29-1 to TRBJ1-1, with D uncertain. The length of the CDR3 is 13 residues. Trimming removed 4 bases from V and 4 bases from J, with 13 bases in between. Looked up from germline, CDR1 is SQVTM and CDR2 is ANQGSEA. In nucleotides, the CDR3 is TGCAGCGTTGGAAACAGACAAAGCACTGAAGCTTTCTTT. This sequence encodes CSVGNRQSTEAFF.